This TCR beta chain was identified in a study of CD4+ T cells in melanoma. General study points: Neoantigen-specific CD4+ T cells in melanoma reportedly had diverse differentiation states. A reported correlation linked neoantigen-specific CD4+ T cells to CD8+, macrophage and B cell function.

Regarding this clone: The antigen is undetermined.

The CDR3 loop spans 15 amino acids. Looked up from germline, CDR1 is SGHTA and CDR2 is FQGNSA. V was pared by 5 bases and J by 5 bases, with 16 bases between. TCRdb keeps only in-frame clones here, not all; method: immunoSEQ multiplex PCR. This table has some 150,000 clones, 80% to 95% appearing once. This TCR was sampled from a human donor with melanoma. This sequence joins TRBV7-2 and TRBJ1-5; unclear D gene. In DNA form, the CDR3 reads TGTGCCAGCAGCCCGCGGGTCCTAGGGTATCAGCCCCAGCATTTT. Protein sequence: CASSPRVLGYQPQHF.